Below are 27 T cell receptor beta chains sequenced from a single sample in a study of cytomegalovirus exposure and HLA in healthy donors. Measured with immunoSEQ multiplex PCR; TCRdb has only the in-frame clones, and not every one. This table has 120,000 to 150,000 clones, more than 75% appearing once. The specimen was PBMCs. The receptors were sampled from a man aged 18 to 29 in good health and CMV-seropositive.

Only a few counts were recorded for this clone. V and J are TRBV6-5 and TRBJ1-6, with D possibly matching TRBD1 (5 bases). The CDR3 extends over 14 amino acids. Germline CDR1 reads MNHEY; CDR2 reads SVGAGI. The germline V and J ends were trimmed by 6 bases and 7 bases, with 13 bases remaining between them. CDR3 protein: CASSQQALNSPLHF. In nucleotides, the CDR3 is TGTGCCAGCAGCCAACAGGCGTTGAATTCACCCCTCCACTTT.

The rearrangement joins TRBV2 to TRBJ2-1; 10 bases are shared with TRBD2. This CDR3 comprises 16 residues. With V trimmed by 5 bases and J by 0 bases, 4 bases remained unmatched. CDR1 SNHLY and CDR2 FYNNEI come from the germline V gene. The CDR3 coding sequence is TGTGCCAGCAGTCCGGGACTAGCGAGCTCCTACAATGAGCAGTTCTTC. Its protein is CASSPGLASSYNEQFF.

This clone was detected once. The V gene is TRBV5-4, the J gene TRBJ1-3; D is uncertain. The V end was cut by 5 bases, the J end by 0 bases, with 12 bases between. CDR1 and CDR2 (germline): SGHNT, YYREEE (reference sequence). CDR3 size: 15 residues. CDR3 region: CASSQGSSSGNTIYF. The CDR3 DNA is TGTGCCAGCAGTCAAGGGAGTAGCTCTGGAAACACCATATATTTT.

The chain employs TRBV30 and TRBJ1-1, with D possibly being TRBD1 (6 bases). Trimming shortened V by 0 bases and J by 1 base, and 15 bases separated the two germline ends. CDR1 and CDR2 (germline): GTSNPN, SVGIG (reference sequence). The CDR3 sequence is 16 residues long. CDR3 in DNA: TGTGCCTGGAGTGTACGGGGCAGGGGTGGGAACACTGAAGCTTTCTTT. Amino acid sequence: CAWSVRGRGGNTEAFF.

The CDR3 bases are TGTGCCTGGACGGGACAGAATAATTCACCCCTCCACTTT. This codes for CAWTGQNNSPLHF. This chain joins TRBV30 and TRBJ1-6, with TRBD1 matching over 7 bases. This CDR3 has 13 residues. Trimming removed 4 bases from V and 5 bases from J; junction bases left unmatched: 2. Germline V gene data show CDR1 as GTSNPN and CDR2 as SVGIG (reference sequence).

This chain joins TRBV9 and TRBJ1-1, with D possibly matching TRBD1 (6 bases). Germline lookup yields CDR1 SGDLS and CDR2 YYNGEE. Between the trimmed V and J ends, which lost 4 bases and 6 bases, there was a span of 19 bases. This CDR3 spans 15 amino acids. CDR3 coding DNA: TGTGCCAGCAGCATATTACAGGGACCTGGGGCTGAAGCTTTCTTT. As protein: CASSILQGPGAEAFF.

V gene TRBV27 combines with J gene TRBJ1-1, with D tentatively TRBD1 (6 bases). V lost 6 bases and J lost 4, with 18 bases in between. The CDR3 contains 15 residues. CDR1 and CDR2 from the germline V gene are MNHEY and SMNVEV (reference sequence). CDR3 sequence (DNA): TGTGCCAGCAGGAAAGCCGCCGGACAGATCACTGAAGCTTTCTTT. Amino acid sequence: CASRKAAGQITEAFF.

CDR3 DNA: TGTGCCAGCAGCCCCGGGATTTACGAGACCCAGTACTTC. It encodes CASSPGIYETQYF. The gene calls are TRBV9 and TRBJ2-5; D is possibly TRBD2 (5 bases). V was pared by 4 bases and J by 5 bases, with 12 bases between. Germline assignment: CDR1 SGDLS and CDR2 YYNGEE. The CDR3 is 13 residues long.

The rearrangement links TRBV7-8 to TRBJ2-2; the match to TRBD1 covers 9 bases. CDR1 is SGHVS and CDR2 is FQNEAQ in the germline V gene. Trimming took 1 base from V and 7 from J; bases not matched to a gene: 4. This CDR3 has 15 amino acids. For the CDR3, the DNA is TGTGCCAGCAGCTTAGGGGGACAGGGAGACGGGGAGCTGTTTTTT. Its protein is CASSLGGQGDGELFF.

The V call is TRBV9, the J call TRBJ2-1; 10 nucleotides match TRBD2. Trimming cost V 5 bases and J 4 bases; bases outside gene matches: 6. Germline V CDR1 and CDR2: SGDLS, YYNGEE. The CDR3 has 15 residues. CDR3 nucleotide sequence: TGTGCCAGCAGACGAGATAGCGGGAGGTACAATGAGCAGTTCTTC. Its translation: CASRRDSGRYNEQFF.

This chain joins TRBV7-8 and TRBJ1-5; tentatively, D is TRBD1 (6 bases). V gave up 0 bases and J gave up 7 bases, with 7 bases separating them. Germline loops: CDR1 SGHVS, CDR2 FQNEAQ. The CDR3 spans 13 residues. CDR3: CASSLAGGQPQHF. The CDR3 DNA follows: TGTGCCAGCAGCTTAGCAGGGGGACAGCCCCAGCATTTT.

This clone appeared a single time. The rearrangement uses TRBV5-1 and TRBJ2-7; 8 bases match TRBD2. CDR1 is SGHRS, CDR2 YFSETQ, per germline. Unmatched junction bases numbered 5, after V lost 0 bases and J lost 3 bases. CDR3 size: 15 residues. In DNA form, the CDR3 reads TGCGCCAGCAGCTTGGGGCAGGGACTAGGCTACGAGCAGTACTTC. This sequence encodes CASSLGQGLGYEQYF.

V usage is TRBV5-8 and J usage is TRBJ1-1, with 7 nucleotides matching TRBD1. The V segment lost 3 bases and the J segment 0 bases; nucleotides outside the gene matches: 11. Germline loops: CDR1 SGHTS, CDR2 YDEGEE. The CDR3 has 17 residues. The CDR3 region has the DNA TGTGCCAGCAGCTCGACGGGGACAGTTCCTTTGAACACTGAAGCTTTCTTT. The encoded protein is CASSSTGTVPLNTEAFF.

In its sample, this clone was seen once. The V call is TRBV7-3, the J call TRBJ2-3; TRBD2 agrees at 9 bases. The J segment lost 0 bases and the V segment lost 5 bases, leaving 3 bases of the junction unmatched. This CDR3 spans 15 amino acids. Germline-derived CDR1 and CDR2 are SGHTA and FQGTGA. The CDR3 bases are TGTGCCAGCAGCGCAACTAGCGGGAGCACAGATACGCAGTATTTT. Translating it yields CASSATSGSTDTQYF.

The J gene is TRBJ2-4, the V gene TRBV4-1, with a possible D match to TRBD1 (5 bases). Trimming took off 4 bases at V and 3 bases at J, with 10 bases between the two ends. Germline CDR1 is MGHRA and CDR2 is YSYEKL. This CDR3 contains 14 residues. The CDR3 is CASSPYQGKNIQYF. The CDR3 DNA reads TGCGCCAGCAGCCCTTATCAGGGCAAAAACATTCAGTACTTC.

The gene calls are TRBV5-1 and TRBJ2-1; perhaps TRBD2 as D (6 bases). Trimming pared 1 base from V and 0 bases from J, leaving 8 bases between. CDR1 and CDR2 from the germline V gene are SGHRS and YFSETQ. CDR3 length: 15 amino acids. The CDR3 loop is CASSLLGSSYNEQFF. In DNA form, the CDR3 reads TGCGCCAGCAGCTTGCTCGGGAGCTCCTACAATGAGCAGTTCTTC.

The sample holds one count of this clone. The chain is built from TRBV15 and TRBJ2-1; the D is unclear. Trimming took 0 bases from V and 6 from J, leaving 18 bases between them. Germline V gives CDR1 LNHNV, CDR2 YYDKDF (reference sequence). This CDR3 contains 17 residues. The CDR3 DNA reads TGTGCCACCAGCAGAGATCCTCCTCGTATGTCGGGCAATGAGCAGTTCTTC. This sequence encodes CATSRDPPRMSGNEQFF.

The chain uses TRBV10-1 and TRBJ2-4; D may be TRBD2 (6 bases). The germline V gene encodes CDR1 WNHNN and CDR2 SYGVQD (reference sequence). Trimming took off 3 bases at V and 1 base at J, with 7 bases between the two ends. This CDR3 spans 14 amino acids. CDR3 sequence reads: CASSDGGAKNIQYF. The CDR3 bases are TGCGCCAGCAGTGATGGGGGGGCCAAAAACATTCAGTACTTC.

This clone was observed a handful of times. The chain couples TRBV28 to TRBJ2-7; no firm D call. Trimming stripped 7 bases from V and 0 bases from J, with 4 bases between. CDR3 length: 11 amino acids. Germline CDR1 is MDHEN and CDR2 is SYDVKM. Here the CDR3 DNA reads TGTGCCAGCACCCTCTCCTACGAGCAGTACTTC. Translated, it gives CASTLSYEQYF.

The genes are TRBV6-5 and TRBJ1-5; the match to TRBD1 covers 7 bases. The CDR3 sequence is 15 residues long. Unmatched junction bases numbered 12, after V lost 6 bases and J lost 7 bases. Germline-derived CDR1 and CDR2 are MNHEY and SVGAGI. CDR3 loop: CASSIQGSHLQPQHF. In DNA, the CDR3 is TGTGCCAGCAGCATACAGGGGTCCCATCTCCAGCCCCAGCATTTT.

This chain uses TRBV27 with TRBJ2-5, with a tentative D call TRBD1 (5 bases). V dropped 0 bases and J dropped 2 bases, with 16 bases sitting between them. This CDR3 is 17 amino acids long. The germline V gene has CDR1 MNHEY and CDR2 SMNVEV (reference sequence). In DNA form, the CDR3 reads TGTGCCAGCAGTTTATCCCCTCCCGGACAAGGGCAAGAGACCCAGTACTTC. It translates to CASSLSPPGQGQETQYF.

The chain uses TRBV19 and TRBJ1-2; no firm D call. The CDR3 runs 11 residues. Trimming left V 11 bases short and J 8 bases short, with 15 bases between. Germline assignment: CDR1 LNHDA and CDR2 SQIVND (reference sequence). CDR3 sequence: CAAQRESGYTF. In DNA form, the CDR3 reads TGTGCCGCTCAAAGGGAGTCGGGCTACACCTTC.

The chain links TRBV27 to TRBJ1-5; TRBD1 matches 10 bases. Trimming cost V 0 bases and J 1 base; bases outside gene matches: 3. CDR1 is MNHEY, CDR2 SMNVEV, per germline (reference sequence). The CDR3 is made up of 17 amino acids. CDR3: CASSLSGTGVSNQPQHF. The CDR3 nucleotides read TGTGCCAGCAGTTTATCTGGGACAGGGGTAAGCAATCAGCCCCAGCATTTT.

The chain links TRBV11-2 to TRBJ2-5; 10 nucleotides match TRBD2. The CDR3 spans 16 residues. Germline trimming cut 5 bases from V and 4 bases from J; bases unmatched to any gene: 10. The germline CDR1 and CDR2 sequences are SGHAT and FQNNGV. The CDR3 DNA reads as TGTGCCAGCAGCCTCGGGGTAGCGGGAGGTAGAGAGACCCAGTACTTC. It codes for CASSLGVAGGRETQYF.

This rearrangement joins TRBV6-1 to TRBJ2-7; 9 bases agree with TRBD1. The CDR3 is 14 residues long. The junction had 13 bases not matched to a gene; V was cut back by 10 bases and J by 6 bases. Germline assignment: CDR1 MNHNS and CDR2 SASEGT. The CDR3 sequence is CAINGRGQGTEQYF. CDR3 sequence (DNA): TGTGCCATCAATGGCCGGGGACAGGGTACCGAGCAGTACTTC.

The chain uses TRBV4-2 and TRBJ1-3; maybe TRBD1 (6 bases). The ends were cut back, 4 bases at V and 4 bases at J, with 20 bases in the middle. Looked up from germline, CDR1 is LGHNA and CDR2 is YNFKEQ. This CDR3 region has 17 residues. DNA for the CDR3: TGTGCCAGCAGCCCCCAAGGCTGGGGGCAAGTGGGAAACACCATATATTTT. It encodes CASSPQGWGQVGNTIYF.

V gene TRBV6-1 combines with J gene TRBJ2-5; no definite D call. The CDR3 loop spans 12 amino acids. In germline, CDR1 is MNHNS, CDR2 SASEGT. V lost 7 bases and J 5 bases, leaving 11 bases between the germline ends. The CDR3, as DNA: TGTGCCAGCACCCTAGAGAGGGAGACCCAGTACTTC. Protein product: CASTLERETQYF.